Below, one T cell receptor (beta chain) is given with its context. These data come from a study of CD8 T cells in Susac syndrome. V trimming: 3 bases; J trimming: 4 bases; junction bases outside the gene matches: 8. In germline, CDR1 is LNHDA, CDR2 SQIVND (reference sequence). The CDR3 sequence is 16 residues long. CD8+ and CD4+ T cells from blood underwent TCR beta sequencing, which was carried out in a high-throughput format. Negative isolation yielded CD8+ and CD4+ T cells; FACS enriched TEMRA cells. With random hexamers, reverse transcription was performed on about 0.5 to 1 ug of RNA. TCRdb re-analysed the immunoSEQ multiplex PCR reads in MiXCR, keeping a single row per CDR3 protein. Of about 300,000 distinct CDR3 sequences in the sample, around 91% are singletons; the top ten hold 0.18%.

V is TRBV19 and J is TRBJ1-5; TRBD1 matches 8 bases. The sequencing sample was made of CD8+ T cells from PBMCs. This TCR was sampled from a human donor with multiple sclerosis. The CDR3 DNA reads TGTGCCAGTAGTATCTCGCGACAGGGGTATAATCAGCCCCAGCATTTT. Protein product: CASSISRQGYNQPQHF.